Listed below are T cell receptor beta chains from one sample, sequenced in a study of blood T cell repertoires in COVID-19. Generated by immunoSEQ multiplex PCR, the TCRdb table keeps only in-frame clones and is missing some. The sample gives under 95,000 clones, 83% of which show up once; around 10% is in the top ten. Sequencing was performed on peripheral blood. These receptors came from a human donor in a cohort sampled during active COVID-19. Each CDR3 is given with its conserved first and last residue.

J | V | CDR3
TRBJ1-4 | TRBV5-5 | CASSPGTSPTNEKLFF
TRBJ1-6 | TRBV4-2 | CASTLQLRSSYNSPLHF
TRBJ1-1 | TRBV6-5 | CASSYGGGIVGTEAFF
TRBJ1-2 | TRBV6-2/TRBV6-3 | CASSYSPVFNGYTF
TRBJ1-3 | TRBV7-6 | CASSSGTAGNTIYF
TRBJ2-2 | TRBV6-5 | CASSWALDTGELFF
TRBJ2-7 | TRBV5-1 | CASSLGLAVYEQYF
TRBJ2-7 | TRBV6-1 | CASSEPSRYPHYEQYF
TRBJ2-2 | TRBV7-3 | CASSLTSPGELFF
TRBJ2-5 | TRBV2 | CASRYYQETQYF
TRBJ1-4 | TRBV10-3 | CAIGQGDEKLFF